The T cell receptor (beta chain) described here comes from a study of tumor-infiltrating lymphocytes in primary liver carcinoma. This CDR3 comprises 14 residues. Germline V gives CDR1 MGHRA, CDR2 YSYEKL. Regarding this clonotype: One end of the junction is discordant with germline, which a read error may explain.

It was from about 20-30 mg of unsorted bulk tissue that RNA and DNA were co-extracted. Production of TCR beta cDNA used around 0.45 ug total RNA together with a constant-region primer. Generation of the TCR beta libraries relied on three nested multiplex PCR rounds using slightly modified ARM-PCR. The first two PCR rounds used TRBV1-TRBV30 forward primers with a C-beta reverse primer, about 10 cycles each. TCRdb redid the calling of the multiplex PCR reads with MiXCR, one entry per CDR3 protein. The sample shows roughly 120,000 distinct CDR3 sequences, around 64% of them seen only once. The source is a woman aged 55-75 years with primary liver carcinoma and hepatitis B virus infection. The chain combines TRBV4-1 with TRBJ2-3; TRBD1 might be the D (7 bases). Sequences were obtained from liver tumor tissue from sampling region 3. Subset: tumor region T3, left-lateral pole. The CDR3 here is CVSSQSGGTDTLYF. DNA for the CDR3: TGCGTCAGCAGCCAATCCGGAGGGACAGATACGCTGTATTTT.